This T cell receptor (beta chain) was retrieved from a study of post-analysis software for immune sequencing data. Across the whole study: The courses of disease that were included comprised relapsing-remitting, secondary progressive and progressive-relapsing multiple sclerosis.

This clonotype has ten or more counts. The antigen is undetermined. The junction does not match germline at one end; this may be a read error. Tagging with unique molecular identifiers was a feature of the TCR beta cDNA libraries. T cells, 1 to 10 million of them, yielded a few hundred thousand cDNA molecules. TCRdb analysed the PCR reads with MiXCR anew, one entry per CDR3 protein. The sample yields hundreds of thousands of distinct CDR3 sequences, 44% seen once. Study results and caveats: Same-batch preparations were strongly co-clustered by F measure. For normalized Chao1 diversity, multiple sclerosis patients scored significantly lower than controls did.

This receptor was obtained from a girl aged 10 to 17 with multiple sclerosis. Sequencing was done on a sample of blood.

The CDR3 loop is CASSPDRQETQYF. In DNA, the CDR3 is TGTGCCAGCAGTCCCGACAGGCAAGAGACCCAGTACTTC. The V and J genes are TRBV5-1 and TRBJ2-5; possibly TRBD1 for D (6 bases). The CDR3 runs to 13 residues. Germline CDR1 and CDR2: SGHRS and YFSETQ.